A single sample gave rise to the 20 T cell receptor beta chains below, sequenced in a study of spatial heterogeneity in lung cancer. TCRdb passed the 5' RACE reads through MiXCR, listing each CDR3 protein once. The data show approximately 20,000 distinct CDR3 sequences, with 4.6% seen just once and around 7% held by the top ten. Time point noted: sample taken at primary tumor resection. Here the sequenced sample was PBMCs, taken at surgery. The receptors originated from a male donor with early-stage non-small cell lung cancer.

This clonotype was observed a handful of times. The rearrangement uses TRBV20-1 and TRBJ2-5, with a possible D match to TRBD2 (6 bases). Trimming cost V 5 bases and J 1 base, with 14 bases left between them. CDR3 length: 14 amino acids. Germline assignment: CDR1 DFQATT and CDR2 SNEGSKA (reference sequence). The CDR3 here is CSAGTGHSQETQYF. CDR3 bases: TGCAGTGCTGGGACTGGACACTCCCAAGAGACCCAGTACTTC.

Only a few counts were recorded for this clonotype. This rearrangement joins TRBV20-1 to TRBJ2-5; 9 bases map to TRBD2. This CDR3 is built from 14 residues. Unmatched junction bases numbered 10, after V lost 7 bases and J lost 4 bases. Germline V gene data show CDR1 as DFQATT and CDR2 as SNEGSKA (reference sequence). CDR3: CSVGWREGAETQYF. As DNA, the CDR3 is TGCAGTGTAGGCTGGCGGGAGGGCGCAGAGACCCAGTACTTC.

This clonotype ranks as medium-sized. The chain has TRBV15 and TRBJ2-3; D not resolved. CDR1 is LNHNV, CDR2 YYDKDF, per germline (reference sequence). V dropped 1 base and J dropped 5 bases, with 4 bases sitting between them. The CDR3 runs to 12 residues. Here the CDR3 reads CATSRGRDTQYF. The DNA for the CDR3 is TGTGCCACCAGCAGAGGAAGAGATACGCAGTATTTT. Drawing the rest from reference TRBV15 and TRBJ2-3, the complete variable domain is DAMVIQNPRYQVTQFGKPVTLSCSQTLNHNVMYWYQQKSSQAPKLLFHYYDKDFNNEADTPDNFQSRRPNTSFCFLDIRSPGLGDTAMYLCATSRGRDTQYFGPGTRLTVL.

This clonotype was recorded many times. The chain links TRBV7-9 to TRBJ2-7, with 7 bases fitting TRBD1. Germline assignment: CDR1 SEHNR and CDR2 FQNEAQ (reference sequence). Trimming removed 5 bases from V and 6 bases from J; junction bases left unmatched: 13. This CDR3 region has 15 residues. The CDR3 DNA reads as TGTGCCAGCAGCACCTGGACAGGACGGGCCGGCGAGCAGTACTTC. Amino acids: CASSTWTGRAGEQYF.

This clonotype has only a few counts. The rearrangement joins TRBV5-6 to TRBJ1-1; D is ambiguous. Between the trimmed V and J ends, which lost 1 base and 1 base, there was a span of 11 bases. The CDR3 contains 15 residues. In germline, CDR1 is SGHDT, CDR2 YYEEEE. CDR3 sequence reads: CASSLLGTANTEAFF. DNA for the CDR3: TGTGCCAGCAGCTTGTTAGGTACCGCGAACACTGAAGCTTTCTTT.

This clonotype was picked up many times. The rearrangement joins TRBV20-1 to TRBJ2-1, with D possibly matching TRBD2 (6 bases). Germline V gene data show CDR1 as DFQATT and CDR2 as SNEGSKA (reference sequence). Trimming pared 6 bases from V and 8 bases from J, leaving 20 bases between. This CDR3 is 14 amino acids long. CDR3 sequence: CSAPQRGGWDEQFF. Here the CDR3 DNA reads TGCAGTGCCCCTCAACGGGGAGGTTGGGATGAGCAGTTCTTC.

Turning to this clonotype: A much larger clone lies one base from this, so it may be a read error. Here the CDR3 DNA reads TGTACCAGCAGTTTCGGGGGCCCCATTCCCGAGCAGTACTTC. Translation gives CTSSFGGPIPEQYF. The chain is built from TRBV12-3 or TRBV12-4 and TRBJ2-7; D tentatively fits TRBD1 or TRBD2 (6 bases each). The CDR3 has 14 amino acids.

The J gene is TRBJ2-7, the V gene TRBV24-1, with TRBD1 as a possible D gene (6 bases). Germline CDR1 and CDR2: KGHDR and SFDVKD. CDR3 length: 19 residues. Between the trimmed V and J ends, which lost 5 bases and 3 bases, there was a span of 28 bases. The CDR3 here is CATSADTGCSLIYGYEQYF. For the CDR3, the DNA is TGTGCCACCAGTGCCGACACAGGGTGCTCTTTGATTTACGGCTACGAGCAGTACTTC.

The table lists this clonotype with many counts. The chain has TRBV15 and TRBJ1-6; D not resolved. The CDR3 extends over 15 amino acids. Per the germline V gene, CDR1 is LNHNV and CDR2 is YYDKDF (reference sequence). Trimming cost V 0 bases and J 5 bases, with 8 bases left between them. In DNA, the CDR3 is TGTGCCACCAGCAGAGAGCCCCAGGATAATTCACCCCTCCACTTT. It codes for CATSREPQDNSPLHF.

This chain links TRBV2 with TRBJ2-1; TRBD1 agrees at 10 bases. With V trimmed by 7 bases and J by 0 bases, 3 bases remained unmatched. The CDR3 totals 15 residues. CDR1 SNHLY and CDR2 FYNNEI come from the germline V gene. CDR3 in DNA: TGTGCCAGCACCGGGGACAGGGGCTCCTACAATGAGCAGTTCTTC. Translating it yields CASTGDRGSYNEQFF.

A few counts support this clonotype. The V gene is TRBV7-2, the J gene TRBJ2-7, with a possible D match to TRBD2 (5 bases). There are 13 residues in the CDR3. The ends were cut back, 1 base at V and 6 bases at J, with 10 bases in the middle. Germline V gives CDR1 SGHTA, CDR2 FQGNSA. CDR3: CASSLVMEVEQYF. The CDR3 nucleotides are TGTGCCAGCAGCTTAGTTATGGAGGTCGAGCAGTACTTC.

V and J are TRBV6-2 or TRBV6-3 and TRBJ2-7; 8 positions agree with TRBD2. The CDR3 spans 15 residues. The ends lost 6 bases at V and 3 bases at J; junction bases unmatched: 10. In germline, CDR1 is MNHEY, CDR2 SVGEGT. The chain's CDR3 is CASSQSGSRLYEQYF. The DNA for the CDR3 is TGTGCCAGCAGCCAAAGCGGGAGCAGGCTCTACGAGCAGTACTTC.

This clonotype was found a few times. This chain uses TRBV20-1 with TRBJ2-1; TRBD2 matches 11 bases. CDR3 length: 16 residues. Unmatched junction bases numbered 6, after V lost 1 base and J lost 4 bases. CDR1 DFQATT and CDR2 SNEGSKA come from the germline V gene (reference sequence). In nucleotides, the CDR3 is TGCAGTGCTAGAGTTTTTAGCGGGAGGGAGTACAATGAGCAGTTCTTC. Its protein product is CSARVFSGREYNEQFF.

The chain couples TRBV15 to TRBJ1-1; 9 bases map to TRBD1. CDR3 length: 14 residues. Germline V gives CDR1 LNHNV, CDR2 YYDKDF (reference sequence). J was trimmed by 11 bases and V by 6 bases; bases with no gene match: 13. DNA of the CDR3: TGTGCCACCAGGGGGCCCCGGGACAGGGATCAGGCTTTCTTT. Protein product: CATRGPRDRDQAFF.

The sample holds many counts of this clonotype. CDR3 protein: CASRRETDTQYF. The CDR3, as DNA: TGTGCCAGCAGAAGGGAGACAGATACGCAGTATTTT. The V gene is TRBV21-1, the J gene TRBJ2-3; the table's D call of TRBD2 was not tested on the DNA. TRBV21-1 is an annotated pseudogene. The length of the CDR3 is 12 residues.

This clonotype appeared many times. V usage is TRBV11-2 and J usage is TRBJ2-5; perhaps TRBD1 as D (5 bases). V was cut by 5 bases and J by 5 bases, with 12 bases left in between. Germline V gene lookup returns CDR1 SGHAT and CDR2 FQNNGV. The CDR3 runs 13 residues. CDR3 loop: CASSKGPPETQYF. CDR3 in DNA: TGTGCCAGCAGCAAGGGGCCGCCGGAGACCCAGTACTTC.

CDR3 in DNA: TGCAGTGCCCCTTTAGGCGGGGGGGGCGGTAAGCAGTATTTT. Translating it yields CSAPLGGGGGKQYF. The V and J genes are TRBV20-1 and TRBJ2-3, with TRBD2 matching 9 bases. The CDR3 sequence is 14 residues long. The V gene's germline CDR1 is DFQATT and CDR2 SNEGSKA (reference sequence). J gave up 11 bases and V 6 bases, and 15 bases lay outside the gene matches.

This clonotype was seen at least ten times. The chain is built from TRBV18 and TRBJ1-5; TRBD1 agrees at 8 bases. The CDR3 has 14 residues. CDR1 KGHSH and CDR2 LQKENI come from the germline V gene. V lost 3 bases, J lost 8 bases, and 6 bases stayed unmatched. The CDR3 sequence is CASSPTGAGEPQHF. In DNA, the CDR3 is TGTGCCAGCTCACCGACAGGGGCGGGAGAGCCCCAGCATTTT.

By its share, this clonotype is medium-sized (0.01 to 0.1%). This chain uses TRBV2 with TRBJ2-1, with unresolved D. Looked up from germline, CDR1 is SNHLY and CDR2 is FYNNEI. This CDR3 has 11 residues. The V gene lost 7 bases and the J gene lost 8 bases, with 9 bases spanning the gap. CDR3 DNA: TGTGCCAGCAATAGAGGCTATGAGCAGTTCTTC. This sequence encodes CASNRGYEQFF.

This clonotype was seen ten or more times. This chain links TRBV10-2 with TRBJ1-4; TRBD1 is a possible D gene (6 bases). CDR3 size: 14 residues. CDR1 and CDR2 from the germline V gene are WSHSY and SAAADI. Trimming took 2 bases from V and 7 from J, leaving 11 bases between them. This CDR3 reads CASSEEWTAEKLFF. For the CDR3, the DNA is TGCGCCAGCAGTGAGGAGTGGACAGCTGAAAAACTGTTTTTT.